This T cell receptor (beta chain) was captured by sequencing in a study of CD8+ T cells in alopecia areata. As for the study in general: Treated patients swallowed 5 to 10 mg of oral tofacitinib twice daily.

The sample's treatment: oral pan-JAK inhibitor, 5-10 mg twice daily. Sorting from PBMCs produced CD4+ and CD8+ T cells. RNA extraction was followed by reverse transcription into cDNA, which acted as the sequencing template. Produced via immunoSEQ multiplex PCR; TCRdb's table is partial and in-frame only. The profile shows 200,000 to 250,000 clones, roughly two fifths of them singletons. The germline CDR1 and CDR2 sequences are MGHDK and SYGVNS. The CDR3 is made up of 15 amino acids. Trimming removed 6 bases at V and 5 bases at J, with 19 bases between. The sequence derives from a human donor with alopecia areata. The chain joins TRBV25-1 to TRBJ2-5, with D perhaps matching TRBD2 (6 bases). The sample here was CD4+ T cells sorted from blood, taken between weeks 30 and 35, from a patient treated with tofacitinib. The CDR3 is CASSPLAGKAETQYF. The DNA of the CDR3 is TGTGCCAGCAGCCCATTGGCGGGGAAGGCGGAGACCCAGTACTTC.